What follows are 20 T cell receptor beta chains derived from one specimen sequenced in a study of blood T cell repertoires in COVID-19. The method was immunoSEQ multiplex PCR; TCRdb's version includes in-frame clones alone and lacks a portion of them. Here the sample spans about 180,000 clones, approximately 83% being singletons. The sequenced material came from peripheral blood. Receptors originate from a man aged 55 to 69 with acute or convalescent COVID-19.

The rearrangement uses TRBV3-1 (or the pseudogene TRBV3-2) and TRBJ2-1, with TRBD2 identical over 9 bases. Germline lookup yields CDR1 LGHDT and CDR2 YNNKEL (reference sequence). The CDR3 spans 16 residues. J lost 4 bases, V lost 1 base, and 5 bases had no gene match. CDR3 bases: TGTGCCAGCAGCCAAGGGCTAGCGGGAAGATACAATGAGCAGTTCTTC. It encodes CASSQGLAGRYNEQFF.

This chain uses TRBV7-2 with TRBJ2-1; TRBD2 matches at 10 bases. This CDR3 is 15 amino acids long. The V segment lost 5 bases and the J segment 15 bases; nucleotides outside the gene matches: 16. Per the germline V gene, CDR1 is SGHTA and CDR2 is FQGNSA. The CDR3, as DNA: TGTGCCAGCAGCCCTCAGGGGCTAGCGGGAGATAAGGGGTTCTTC. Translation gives CASSPQGLAGDKGFF.

CDR3 region: CASSFTRTYEQYF. DNA for the CDR3: TGTGCCAGCAGTTTTACTAGAACCTACGAGCAGTACTTC. The chain employs TRBV12-3 or TRBV12-4 and TRBJ2-7, with a tentative D call TRBD2 (5 bases). This CDR3 comprises 13 residues. V was pared by 3 bases and J by 2 bases, with 8 bases between.

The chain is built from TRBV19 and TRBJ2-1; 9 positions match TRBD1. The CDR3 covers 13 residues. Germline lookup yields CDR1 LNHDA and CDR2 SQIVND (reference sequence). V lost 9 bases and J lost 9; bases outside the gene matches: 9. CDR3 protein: CASRDRARFEQFF. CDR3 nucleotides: TGTGCCAGCCGGGACAGGGCTAGGTTTGAGCAGTTCTTC.

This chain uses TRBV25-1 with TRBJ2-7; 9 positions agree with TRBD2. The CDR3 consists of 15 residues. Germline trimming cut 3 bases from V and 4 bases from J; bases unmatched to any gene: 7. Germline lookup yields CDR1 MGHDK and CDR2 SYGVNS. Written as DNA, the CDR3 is TGTGCCAGCAGTGACAATAGCGGGAGCGGATACGAGCAGTACTTC. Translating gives CASSDNSGSGYEQYF.

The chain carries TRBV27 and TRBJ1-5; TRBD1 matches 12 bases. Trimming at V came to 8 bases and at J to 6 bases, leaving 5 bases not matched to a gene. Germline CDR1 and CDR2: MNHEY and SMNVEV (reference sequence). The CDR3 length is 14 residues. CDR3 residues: CASGGQGAGQPQHF. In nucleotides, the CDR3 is TGTGCCAGCGGGGGACAGGGGGCCGGTCAGCCCCAGCATTTT.

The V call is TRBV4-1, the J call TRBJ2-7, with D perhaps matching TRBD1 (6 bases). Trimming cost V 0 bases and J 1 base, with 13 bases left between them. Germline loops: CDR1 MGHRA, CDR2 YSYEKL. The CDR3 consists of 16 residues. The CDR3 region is CASSQDRAQGSYEQYF. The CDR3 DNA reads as TGCGCCAGCAGCCAAGATCGTGCACAGGGATCCTACGAGCAGTACTTC.

The CDR3 reads CASRGQGGEDYGYTF. The CDR3 coding sequence is TGTGCCAGCAGGGGACAGGGCGGTGAAGACTATGGCTACACCTTC. The chain recombines TRBV7-2 with TRBJ1-2, with 9 positions matching TRBD1. J was trimmed by 3 bases and V by 6 bases; bases with no gene match: 8. Germline assignment: CDR1 SGHTA and CDR2 FQGNSA. The CDR3 covers 15 residues.

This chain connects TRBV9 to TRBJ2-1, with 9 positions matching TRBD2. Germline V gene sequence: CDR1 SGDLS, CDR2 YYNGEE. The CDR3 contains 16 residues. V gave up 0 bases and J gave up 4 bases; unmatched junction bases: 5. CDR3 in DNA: TGTGCCAGCAGCGTAGTGCGGCTAGCGGGGTACAATGAGCAGTTCTTC. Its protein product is CASSVVRLAGYNEQFF.

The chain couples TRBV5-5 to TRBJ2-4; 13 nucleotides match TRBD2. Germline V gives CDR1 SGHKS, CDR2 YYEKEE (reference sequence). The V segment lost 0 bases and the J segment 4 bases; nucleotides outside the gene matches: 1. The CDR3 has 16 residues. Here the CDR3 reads CASSLGTSGGKNIQYF. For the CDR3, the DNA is TGTGCCAGCAGCTTGGGGACTAGCGGGGGAAAAAACATTCAGTACTTC.

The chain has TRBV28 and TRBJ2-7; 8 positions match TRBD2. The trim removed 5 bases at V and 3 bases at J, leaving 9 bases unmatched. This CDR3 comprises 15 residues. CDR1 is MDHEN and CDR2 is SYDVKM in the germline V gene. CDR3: CASSPSYSGNYEQYF. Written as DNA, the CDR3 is TGTGCCAGCAGTCCGAGTTATAGCGGGAACTACGAGCAGTACTTC.

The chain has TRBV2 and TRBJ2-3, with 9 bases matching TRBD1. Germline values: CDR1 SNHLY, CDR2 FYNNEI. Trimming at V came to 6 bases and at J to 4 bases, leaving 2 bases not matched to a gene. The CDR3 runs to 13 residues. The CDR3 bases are TGTGCCAGCAGACAGGGGGCTTCAGATACGCAGTATTTT. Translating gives CASRQGASDTQYF.

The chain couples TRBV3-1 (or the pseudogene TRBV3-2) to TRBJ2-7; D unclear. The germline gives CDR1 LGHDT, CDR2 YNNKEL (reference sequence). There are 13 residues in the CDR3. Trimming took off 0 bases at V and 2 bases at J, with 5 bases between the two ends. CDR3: CASSQEATYEQYF. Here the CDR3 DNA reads TGTGCCAGCAGCCAAGAAGCTACCTACGAGCAGTACTTC.

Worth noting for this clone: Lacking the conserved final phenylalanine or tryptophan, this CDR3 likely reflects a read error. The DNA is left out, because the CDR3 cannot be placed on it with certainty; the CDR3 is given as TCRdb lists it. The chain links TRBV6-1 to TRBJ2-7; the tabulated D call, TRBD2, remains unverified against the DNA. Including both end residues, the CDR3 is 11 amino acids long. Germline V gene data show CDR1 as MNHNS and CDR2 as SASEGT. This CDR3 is CASSEGASGAS.

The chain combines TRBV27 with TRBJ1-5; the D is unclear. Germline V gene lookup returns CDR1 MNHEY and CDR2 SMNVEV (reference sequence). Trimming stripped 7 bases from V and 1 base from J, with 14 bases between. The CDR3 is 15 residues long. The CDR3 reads CASMLGMRSNQPQHF. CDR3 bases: TGTGCCAGCATGTTGGGCATGAGAAGCAATCAGCCCCAGCATTTT.

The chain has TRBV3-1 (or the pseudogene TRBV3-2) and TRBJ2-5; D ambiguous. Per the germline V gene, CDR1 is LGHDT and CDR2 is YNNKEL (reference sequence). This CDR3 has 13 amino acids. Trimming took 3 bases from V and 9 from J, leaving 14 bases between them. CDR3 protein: CASSQAEFTPQYF. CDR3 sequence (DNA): TGTGCCAGCAGCCAGGCTGAATTTACCCCCCAGTACTTC.

DNA for the CDR3: TGTGCCAGCAGCCCTCCCGGGACTCCCGCCGATCAGCAGTTCTTC. Translating gives CASSPPGTPADQQFF. The chain couples TRBV28 to TRBJ2-1, with a weak D call TRBD2 (6 bases). Per the germline V gene, CDR1 is MDHEN and CDR2 is SYDVKM. V was cut by 6 bases and J by 11 bases, with 23 bases left in between. This CDR3 has 15 residues.

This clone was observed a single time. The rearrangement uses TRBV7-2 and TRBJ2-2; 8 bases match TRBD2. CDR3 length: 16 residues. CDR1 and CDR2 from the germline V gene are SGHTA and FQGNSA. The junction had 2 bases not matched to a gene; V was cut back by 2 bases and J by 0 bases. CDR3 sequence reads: CASSLLGLANTGELFF. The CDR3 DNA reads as TGTGCCAGCAGCTTACTGGGACTAGCGAACACCGGGGAGCTGTTTTTT.

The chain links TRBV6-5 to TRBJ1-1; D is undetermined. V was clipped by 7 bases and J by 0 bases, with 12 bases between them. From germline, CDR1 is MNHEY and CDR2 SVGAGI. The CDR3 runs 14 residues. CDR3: CASKRELMNTEAFF. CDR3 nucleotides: TGTGCCAGCAAGAGAGAGCTCATGAACACTGAAGCTTTCTTT.

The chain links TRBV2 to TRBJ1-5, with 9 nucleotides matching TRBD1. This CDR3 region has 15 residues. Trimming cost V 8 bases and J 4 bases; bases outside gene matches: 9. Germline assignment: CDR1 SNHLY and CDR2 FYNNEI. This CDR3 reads CASGIMGTGNQPQHF. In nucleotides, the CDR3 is TGTGCCAGCGGGATAATGGGGACAGGGAATCAGCCCCAGCATTTT.